The source of this TCR beta chain is a study of blood T cell repertoires in COVID-19 (dated by TCRdb to 2020 to 2021). Concerning the study at large: Samples from collaborators originated in the United States, Italy and Spain and spanned both the acute and convalescent phases of COVID-19. The material from the prospective study consisted of cDNA or gDNA derived from T cells, B-cell-depleted T cells, or PBMCs. Deeply sampled blood TCRbeta repertoires from subjects exposed to, actively infected with, or recovered from COVID-19 were included in the dataset. The repertoires were released in a freely available public database intended as a resource for research on the immune response to SARS-CoV-2. The samples were drawn from two sources: the first 160 participants of the ongoing ImmuneRACE study, and 1,000 to 1,500 subjects contributed by 6 global collaborators. Nearly every sample came with metadata listing a de-identified subject ID, COVID-19 status, age in years and sex. HLA class I and class II types, where available, came from metadata supplied by the sample provider rather than from assay-based typing. Findings and caveats that apply to the study as a whole: Clinical and demographic metadata were provided uncurated, with the amount varying by source and participant.

On this clone: What antigen it recognizes has not been identified. Per-base qualities were not stored, and no clone one base away is much larger.

V has 4 bases trimmed and J has 5 bases trimmed; junction bases matching no gene number 3. Per the germline V gene, KGHDR is the CDR1 and SFDVKD is the CDR2. Including the terminal cysteine and phenylalanine, the CDR3 comprises 13 residues. Solely the CDR3 DNA is kept, with 39 bases framed from the first base. The immunoSEQ Assay, a bias-controlled multiplex PCR, was used to amplify TCRbeta CDR3 regions from genomic DNA. The authors' analysis ran thus. Nucleated cell counts per sample were estimated from amplification of reference gene primers within the assay. To quantify the absolute abundance of each unique TCRbeta CDR3 rearrangement, sequence reads were collapsed and filtered. For each sample, productive Simpson clonality was calculated as the square root of Simpson's diversity index over productive rearrangements. What TCRdb holds here is the immuneACCESS table cut down to in-frame rearrangements. Part of the clones is not present; checked against another copy, under half of the missing clones reflect an unresolved V gene, and the others are unexplained. The V and J calls and clone size were taken over from that table, and D and trimming were inferred from the DNA. This sample comprises 60,000 to 80,000 clones, around 80% of them detected only once. The ten largest clones take up over 10% of the sample.

One collaborating source in Seattle enrolled patients during active infection and followed them longitudinally through the course of disease. The collaborating institutions used their own protocols to collect whole blood in K2EDTA tubes. For TCRbeta analysis, collaborators shipped samples in one of three forms: frozen whole blood, isolated PBMCs, or DNA extracted from either of those sample types. Here the chain combines TRBV24-1 and TRBJ2-5, and 7 junctional nucleotides match TRBD2. This clonotype originated in a man aged 45 to 65 with COVID-19, enrolled during active disease. Sample: peripheral blood. The CDR3 protein is CATSERGGETQYF. The nucleotide sequence reads TGTGCCACCAGTGAACGGGGAGGGGAGACCCAGTACTTC.